This paragraph reports one T cell receptor beta chain. No antigen is known for it. No base-level quality is on record; no much larger clone is a single base apart. The CDR3 spans 14 residues, from the cysteine through the phenylalanine. CDR3 DNA is the only sequence kept; it has 42 bases, read in frame from the first base. Looking up the germline V gene yields CDR1 MGHDK and CDR2 SYGVNS. V gives up 1 base and J gives up 4 bases, and the segment between their germline ends measures 9 bases. The CDR3 regions of human TCRbeta chains were subjected to immunosequencing. The paper's data handling went like this. Repertoire TCRs were checked for matches against a reference library of SARS-CoV-2-specific TCRs that had been generated using the MIRA antigen-specificity platform. Breadth meant the fraction of unique TCRs that were SARS-CoV-2-associated, whereas depth meant the fraction of total T cells that were SARS-CoV-2-associated. Each spike-specific TCR was assigned to its reactive spike region and to a CD4 or CD8 class using the MIRA data. Log10-transformed breadth and depth values were compared by one-way ANOVA with Sidak's multiple comparisons tests. TCRdb re-hosts the immuneACCESS table, in-frame sequences only. Its copies lack some clones; in the studies checked, an unresolved V gene accounts for under half of them, and the cause for the rest is not known. From that table come the V and J calls and clone size; the DNA was used to work out D and trimming. The sample contains about 120,000 clones, 90% to 95% of them found a single time. Clones ranked in the top ten supply over 2.5% of the sample.

The sample's time point label is to be understood as: baseline before first vaccination. Samples from vaccinated people were obtained from the UK trials COV001 and COV002, which included a single-blind randomized controlled phase 2/3 trial of AZD1222 (ChAdOx1 nCoV-19) in healthy adults. Trial participant PBMC samples were collected at day 0 and day 28 after the second dose for TCRbeta chain sequencing. The data are from a study of T cell responses to AZD1222 COVID-19 vaccine (dated by TCRdb to the early 2020s). Regarding the complete study: AZD1222 recipients whose second dose came at about 4 weeks and those whose second dose came at about 12 weeks were combined into one group, since spike-specific TCR depth and breadth did not differ between the two schedules. TCR sequencing covered some 250 trial participants: 200 to 210 given two doses of AZD1222 and around 26 given two doses of MenACWY control vaccine. Enrollment into the trials was organized by age into subgroups of 18-55, 56-69 and 70-plus years, and those subgroups contained about 160, 30 and 59 TCR-sequenced participants, respectively. Here is what the overall study found, with its caveats: Spike-specific TCR breadth and depth rose significantly after two AZD1222 doses compared with day 0 and with MenACWY recipients. Because no day 14 peak-response samples were available, the repertoires could be characterized only after the peak T cell response. Nearly half of unique spike-specific TCRs reportedly recognized epitopes outside regions mutated in the B.1.351 and B.1.1.7 variants. The vaccine-associated CD4 TCRs covered the entire spike protein, and the dominant responses fell in regions 160-218 and 743-854. Conclusions about previously exposed vaccinees were limited because only six or seven AZD1222 recipients were SARS-CoV-2 seropositive at baseline. Most participants were white British and females outnumbered males, and the authors suggested that clonal diversity may have been underestimated. The 56-69-year group was small, and its depth increase did not reach significance, likely because of low power.

The sequence derives from an adult in good health. This chain joins TRBV25-1 to TRBJ2-3; the best D guess is TRBD1, with 6 bases matching. This material consisted of peripheral blood, taken on day 0 of AZD1222 vaccination. The nucleotide sequence reads TGTGCCAGCAGTGAATGGACAGCGGCAGATACGCAGTATTTT. It is translated as CASSEWTAADTQYF.